This passage covers 22 T cell receptor beta chains from one sample sequenced in a study of shared clonotypes between healthy human individuals. Assay: immunoSEQ multiplex PCR; the TCRdb copy retains only in-frame clones and omits some. The sample has hundreds of thousands of clones, roughly 70% seen once. The specimen sequenced was memory CD4+ T cells sorted from blood. Documented subset: CD45RA-negative fraction. Every receptor here comes from a woman in her 30s in good health.

The chain has TRBV28 and TRBJ2-7; weak D call: TRBD2 (5 bases). The CDR3 extends over 13 amino acids. Trimming removed 7 bases at V and 4 bases at J, with 14 bases between. CDR1 and CDR2 (germline): MDHEN, SYDVKM. DNA of the CDR3: TGTGCCAGCACGGCCCGGCGCGGGTACGAGCAGTACTTC. Translating it yields CASTARRGYEQYF.

This clone was picked up a small number of times. The chain joins TRBV25-1 to TRBJ2-7; perhaps TRBD2 as D (5 bases). Germline V lookup: CDR1 MGHDK, CDR2 SYGVNS. V lost 8 bases to trimming and J lost 3 bases, with 14 bases between them. The CDR3 spans 13 residues. CDR3 protein: CASGWESSYEQYF. The DNA of the CDR3 is TGTGCCAGCGGTTGGGAGAGTAGCTACGAGCAGTACTTC.

The chain is built from TRBV7-2 and TRBJ1-1, with a possible D match to TRBD1 (5 bases). The CDR3 consists of 14 residues. V was shortened by 2 bases and J by 4 bases, with 11 bases between the two germline ends. Germline V gene sequence: CDR1 SGHTA, CDR2 FQGNSA. The CDR3 is CASSLPGRLTEAFF. For the CDR3, the DNA is TGTGCCAGCAGCTTACCGGGACGGCTCACTGAAGCTTTCTTT.

The CDR3 DNA follows: TGTGCCAGCAGTGATAGCGGGACTACCCCCTACGAGCAGTACTTC. As protein: CASSDSGTTPYEQYF. The rearrangement joins TRBV25-1 to TRBJ2-7; 8 bases agree with TRBD2. The junction had 6 bases not matched to a gene; V was cut back by 3 bases and J by 2 bases. Per the germline V gene, CDR1 is MGHDK and CDR2 is SYGVNS. There are 15 residues in the CDR3.

The chain recombines TRBV30 with TRBJ1-5; perhaps TRBD1 as D (6 bases). From germline, CDR1 is GTSNPN and CDR2 SVGIG (reference sequence). The CDR3 sequence is 15 residues long. Trimming stripped 2 bases from V and 1 base from J, with 12 bases between. The CDR3, as DNA: TGTGCCTGGAGTTTTGGACAGTCGAGCAATCAGCCCCAGCATTTT. This codes for CAWSFGQSSNQPQHF.

The chain couples TRBV6-4 to TRBJ1-2; D is undetermined. The CDR3 sequence is 11 residues long. V was shortened by 4 bases and J by 7 bases, with 7 bases between the two germline ends. Per the germline V gene, CDR1 is MRHNA and CDR2 is SNTAGT. CDR3 coding DNA: TGTGCCAGCAGTGGCGGGCTTGGCTACACCTTC. It translates to CASSGGLGYTF.

The chain has TRBV19 and TRBJ2-1; the D is unclear. The CDR3 extends over 13 amino acids. The germline V gene encodes CDR1 LNHDA and CDR2 SQIVND (reference sequence). Trimming removed 8 bases from V and 2 bases from J, with 10 bases in between. CDR3 nucleotide sequence: TGTGCCAGTTCGTCGGAAGCCTACAATGAGCAGTTCTTC. Its protein product is CASSSEAYNEQFF. The whole variable domain, remainder taken from reference TRBV19 and TRBJ2-1, is DGGITQSPKYLFRKEGQNVTLSCEQNLNHDAMYWYRQDPGQGLRLIYYSQIVNDFQKGDIAEGYSVSREKKESFPLTVTSAQKNPTAFYLCASSSEAYNEQFFGPGTRLTVL.

Comments on this clone: Germline and junction disagree at one end, which may indicate a read error. This rearrangement joins TRBV7-8 to TRBJ2-5; D uncertain. CDR3 length equals 16 residues. Germline values: CDR1 SGHVS, CDR2 FQNEAQ. In DNA, the CDR3 is TGTGCCAGCAGCCCGAACGCCGGGCAGATTCAAGAGACCAAGTACTTC. It specifies CASSPNAGQIQETKYF. Full variable domain (remainder filled in from reference TRBV7-8 and TRBJ2-5): GAGVSQSPRYKVAKRGQDVALRCDPISGHVSLFWYQQALGQGPEFLTYFQNEAQLDKSGLPSDRFFAERPEGSVSTLKIQRTQQEDSAVYLCASSPNAGQIQETKYFGPGTRLLVL.

The chain's CDR3 is CASRSTGSGNTIYF. The CDR3 coding sequence is TGTGCCAGCAGATCGACCGGCTCTGGAAACACCATATATTTT. This chain links TRBV27 with TRBJ1-3; D remains unclear. The germline V gene encodes CDR1 MNHEY and CDR2 SMNVEV (reference sequence). The CDR3 loop spans 14 amino acids. Trimming removed 6 bases at V and 0 bases at J, with 9 bases between.

This clone was seen only a few times. This chain connects TRBV25-1 to TRBJ2-1; maybe TRBD1 (5 bases). This CDR3 has 16 amino acids. CDR1 MGHDK and CDR2 SYGVNS come from the germline V gene. Trimming stripped 1 base from V and 0 bases from J, with 10 bases between. The CDR3 spells CASSESGLSSYNEQFF. In nucleotides, the CDR3 is TGTGCCAGCAGTGAATCAGGGTTGAGCTCCTACAATGAGCAGTTCTTC. Variable domain in full (rest from reference TRBV25-1 and TRBJ2-1): EADIYQTPRYLVIGTGKKITLECSQTMGHDKMYWYQQDPGMELHLIHYSYGVNSTEKGDLSSESTVSRIRTEHFPLTLESARPSHTSQYLCASSESGLSSYNEQFFGPGTRLTVL.

The table lists this clone with a count of one. The CDR3 DNA sequence: TGCGCCAGCAGCCCAATACCGATGATCAGGAATTTCATGAACACTGAAGCTTTCTTT. Protein: CASSPIPMIRNFMNTEAFF. V and J are TRBV4-1 and TRBJ1-1; D is uncertain. CDR1 MGHRA and CDR2 YSYEKL come from the germline V gene. V was shortened by 4 bases and J by 0 bases, with 24 bases between the two germline ends. The CDR3 loop spans 19 amino acids.

The chain uses TRBV28 and TRBJ1-2, with 7 bases aligning to TRBD1. Germline V gene sequence: CDR1 MDHEN, CDR2 SYDVKM. The V gene end was trimmed by 2 bases and the J gene end by 2 bases; junction bases not matched to a gene: 2. The CDR3 runs 14 residues. CDR3 coding DNA: TGTGCCAGCAGTTTAGGAGGGGGCAACTATGGCTACACCTTC. It translates to CASSLGGGNYGYTF.

The V call is TRBV7-9, the J call TRBJ2-3; D perhaps matches TRBD2 (6 bases). Trimming removed 10 bases from V and 3 bases from J, with 8 bases in between. Germline values: CDR1 SEHNR, CDR2 FQNEAQ (reference sequence). This CDR3 spans 11 amino acids. CDR3 bases: TGTGCCACTGGGGGGACAGATACGCAGTATTTT. It specifies CATGGTDTQYF.

A few counts support this clone. Other DNA sequences from this sample encode an identical CDR3 as well. This chain's CDR3 is CASSRSSGSYNEQFF. CDR3 nucleotides: TGCGCCAGCAGCCGCAGCAGTGGCTCCTACAATGAGCAGTTCTTC. The chain joins TRBV5-1 to TRBJ2-1; the D is unclear. Germline V gene lookup returns CDR1 SGHRS and CDR2 YFSETQ. The CDR3 extends over 15 amino acids. V was pared by 4 bases and J by 0 bases, with 11 bases between.

The chain is built from TRBV19 and TRBJ1-5, with D tentatively TRBD1 (5 bases). The CDR3 is 15 residues long. Germline lookup yields CDR1 LNHDA and CDR2 SQIVND (reference sequence). Deletions cut 6 bases from V and 2 bases from J, with 14 bases between. The CDR3 region has the DNA TGTGCCAGTAGGGCGACAGCCCGGGGCAATCAGCCCCAGCATTTT. Residues: CASRATARGNQPQHF. The variable domain in full, with the rest retrieved from reference TRBV19 and TRBJ1-5, is DGGITQSPKYLFRKEGQNVTLSCEQNLNHDAMYWYRQDPGQGLRLIYYSQIVNDFQKGDIAEGYSVSREKKESFPLTVTSAQKNPTAFYLCASRATARGNQPQHFGDGTRLSIL.

This clone has only one observation. The CDR3 spells CASSYLTDNEQFF. The CDR3, as DNA: TGTGCCAGCAGTTACCTGACAGACAATGAGCAGTTCTTC. The chain combines TRBV6-6 with TRBJ2-1; TRBD1 is a possible D gene (5 bases). The CDR3 contains 13 residues. V was cut by 2 bases and J by 5 bases, with 7 bases left in between. The germline CDR1 and CDR2 sequences are MNHNY and SVGAGI (reference sequence).

As for this clone: Distinct nucleotide sequences in the sample also encode this CDR3. J is TRBJ2-7 and V is TRBV28, with 8 bases matching TRBD1. Germline CDR1 reads MDHEN; CDR2 reads SYDVKM. The CDR3 is made up of 14 amino acids. After removal of 8 bases from V and 0 bases from J, the junction contained 6 bases not matched to a gene. The CDR3 reads CASRDTGGSYEQYF. DNA for the CDR3: TGTGCCAGCCGCGATACAGGGGGCTCCTACGAGCAGTACTTC.

The gene calls are TRBV5-6 and TRBJ1-3; unclear D gene. Trimming removed 3 bases from V and 4 bases from J, with 17 bases in between. CDR3 length: 16 amino acids. Germline V gene data show CDR1 as SGHDT and CDR2 as YYEEEE. CDR3 coding DNA: TGTGCCAGCAGCTGGGCCCCAGGAGCTGTAGGAAACACCATATATTTT. It specifies CASSWAPGAVGNTIYF.

This clone occurred a few times. The chain joins TRBV29-1 to TRBJ2-5, with TRBD2 matching 8 bases. The CDR3 runs to 18 residues. V dropped 6 bases and J dropped 1; count of bases not matched to a gene: 19. Germline loops: CDR1 SQVTM, CDR2 ANQGSEA. DNA for the CDR3: TGCAGCGTCCCGGGGAGTTTTAGCACGGGAGGGTCCCAAGAGACCCAGTACTTC. Protein: CSVPGSFSTGGSQETQYF.

This clone was counted many times. The chain carries TRBV5-1 and TRBJ2-5, with a tentative D call TRBD1 (6 bases). Trimming removed 0 bases from V and 1 base from J, with 10 bases in between. The CDR3 is made up of 15 amino acids. Germline CDR1 SGHRS, CDR2 YFSETQ. In DNA, the CDR3 is TGCGCCAGCAGCTTGGGGGACACATCCCAAGAGACCCAGTACTTC. Protein sequence: CASSLGDTSQETQYF.

This clone appeared a single time. The CDR3 is CASSLHGLNTEAFF. DNA of the CDR3: TGTGCCAGCAGTTTACACGGATTGAACACTGAAGCTTTCTTT. The gene calls are TRBV28 and TRBJ1-1; no clear D gene. This CDR3 has 14 amino acids. CDR1 and CDR2 (germline): MDHEN, SYDVKM. Trimming stripped 2 bases from V and 0 bases from J, with 7 bases between. The variable domain in full, with the rest retrieved from reference TRBV28 and TRBJ1-1, is DVKVTQSSRYLVKRTGEKVFLECVQDMDHENMFWYRQDPGLGLRLIYFSYDVKMKEKGDIPEGYSVSREKKERFSLILESASTNQTSMYLCASSLHGLNTEAFFGQGTRLTVV.

The genes are TRBV27 and TRBJ2-1; the match to TRBD2 covers 8 bases. Per the germline V gene, CDR1 is MNHEY and CDR2 is SMNVEV (reference sequence). The CDR3 sequence is 14 residues long. V was pared by 3 bases and J by 7 bases, with 5 bases of the junction left unmatched. The CDR3 is CASSFNGRANEQFF. CDR3 DNA sequence: TGTGCCAGCAGTTTCAACGGGAGGGCAAATGAGCAGTTCTTC.